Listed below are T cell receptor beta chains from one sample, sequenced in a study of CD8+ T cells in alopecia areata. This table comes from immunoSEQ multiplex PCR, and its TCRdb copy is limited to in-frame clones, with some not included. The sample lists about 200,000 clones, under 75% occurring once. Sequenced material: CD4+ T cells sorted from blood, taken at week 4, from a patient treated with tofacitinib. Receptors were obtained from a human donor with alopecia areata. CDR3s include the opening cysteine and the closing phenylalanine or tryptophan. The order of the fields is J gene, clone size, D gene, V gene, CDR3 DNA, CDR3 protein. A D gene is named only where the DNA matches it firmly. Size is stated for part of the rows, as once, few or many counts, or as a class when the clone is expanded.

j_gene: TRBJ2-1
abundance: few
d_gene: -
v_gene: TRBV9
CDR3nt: TGTGCCAGCAGCGTAGTTACTTCGGGGGTCTCCTACAATGAGCAGTTCTTC
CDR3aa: CASSVVTSGVSYNEQFF

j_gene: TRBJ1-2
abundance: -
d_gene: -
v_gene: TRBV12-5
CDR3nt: TGTGCTAGTGGTTCCCTTATATCAGGCTACACCTTC
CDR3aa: CASGSLISGYTF

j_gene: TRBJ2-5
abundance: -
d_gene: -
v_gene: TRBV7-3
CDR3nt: TGTGCCAGCAGCCTCAGGCGGGGAGAGACCCAGTACTTC
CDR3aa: CASSLRRGETQYF

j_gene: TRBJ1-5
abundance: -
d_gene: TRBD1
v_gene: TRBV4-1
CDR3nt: TGCGCCAGCAGCCGGACAGGGTTTGTTAGGCAGCCCCAGCATTTT
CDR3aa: CASSRTGFVRQPQHF

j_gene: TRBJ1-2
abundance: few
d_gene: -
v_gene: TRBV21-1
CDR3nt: TGTGCCAGCAGCGATACAAGGCGACAGAGTAACTATGGCTACACCTTC
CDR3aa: CASSDTRRQSNYGYTF

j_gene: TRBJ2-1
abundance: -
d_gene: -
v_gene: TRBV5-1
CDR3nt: TGCGCCAGCAGCTTGGGCGGCCTGGGCAATGAGCAGTTCTTC
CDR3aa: CASSLGGLGNEQFF

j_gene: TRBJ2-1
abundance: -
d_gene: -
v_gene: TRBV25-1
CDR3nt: TGTGCCAGCAGCGAGGCAGGGTTTAATGAGCAGTTCTTC
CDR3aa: CASSEAGFNEQFF

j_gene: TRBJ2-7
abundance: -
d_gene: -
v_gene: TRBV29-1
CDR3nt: TGCAGCGTTGGCATTCGTAGGACCCCGTACGAGCAGTACTTC
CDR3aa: CSVGIRRTPYEQYF

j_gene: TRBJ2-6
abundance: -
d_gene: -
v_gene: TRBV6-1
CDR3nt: TGTGCCAGCAGTGTAAGGGAGGCAGGCTCTGGGGCCAACGTCCTGACTTTC
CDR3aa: CASSVREAGSGANVLTF

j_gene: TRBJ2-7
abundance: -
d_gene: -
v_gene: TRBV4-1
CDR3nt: TGCCCCAGGGGCTTTCTTACAGGGAAGGAGTACTTC
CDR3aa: CPRGFLTGKEYF

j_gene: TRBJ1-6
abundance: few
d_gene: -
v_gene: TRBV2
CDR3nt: TGTGCCAGCAGTGAAGAGGGGGGGAAGCTAAATTCACCCCTCCACTTT
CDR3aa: CASSEEGGKLNSPLHF

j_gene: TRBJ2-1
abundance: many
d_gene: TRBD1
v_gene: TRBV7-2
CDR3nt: TGTGCCAGCAGCCCTGACAGGGGAAACTACAATGAGCAGTTCTTC
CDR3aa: CASSPDRGNYNEQFF

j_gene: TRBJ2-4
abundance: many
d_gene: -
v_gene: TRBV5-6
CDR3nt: TGTGCCAGCACCTCCCTAACTGTGAGGGACATTCAGTACTTC
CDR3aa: CASTSLTVRDIQYF

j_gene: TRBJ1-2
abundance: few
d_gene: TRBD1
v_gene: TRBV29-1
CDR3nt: TGCAGCGTTGAAAAGCCAGGGGGCACCCTCGGAGGCTACACCTTC
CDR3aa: CSVEKPGGTLGGYTF

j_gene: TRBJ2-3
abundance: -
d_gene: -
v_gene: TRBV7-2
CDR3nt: TGTGCCAGCACCCGCCGGGGGTCCACAGATACGCAGTATTTT
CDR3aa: CASTRRGSTDTQYF

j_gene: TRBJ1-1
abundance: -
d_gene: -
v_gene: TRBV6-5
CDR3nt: TGTGCCAGCAGTTACACAGCTTCGAACACTGAAGCTTTCTTT
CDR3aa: CASSYTASNTEAFF

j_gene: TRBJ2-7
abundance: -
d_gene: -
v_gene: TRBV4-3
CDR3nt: TGCGCCAGCAGCCCAACCCCACGCCTCGAAAGGGGCTACGAGCAGTACTTC
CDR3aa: CASSPTPRLERGYEQYF

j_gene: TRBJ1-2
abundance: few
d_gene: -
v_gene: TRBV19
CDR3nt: TGTGCCAGTAGTATCCGGAGGGGCGATGGCTACACCTTC
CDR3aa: CASSIRRGDGYTF

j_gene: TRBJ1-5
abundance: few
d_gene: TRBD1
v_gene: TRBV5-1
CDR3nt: TGCGCCAGCAGCTATGATGGGACAGGAGTTAGCAATCAGCCCCAGCATTTT
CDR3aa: CASSYDGTGVSNQPQHF

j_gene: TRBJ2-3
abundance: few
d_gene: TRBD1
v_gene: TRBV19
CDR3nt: TGTGCCAGTAGCCTGGGACAGGGCACAGATACGCAGTATTTT
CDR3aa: CASSLGQGTDTQYF

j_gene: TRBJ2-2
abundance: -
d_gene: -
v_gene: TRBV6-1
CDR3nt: TGTGCCAGCATGTCAGGGCGGACCGGGGAGCTGTTTTTT
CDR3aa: CASMSGRTGELFF

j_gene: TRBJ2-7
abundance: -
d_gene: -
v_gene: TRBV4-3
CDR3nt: TGCGCCAGCAGCCAAGATGTCAGCGGCGAGCAGTACTTC
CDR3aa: CASSQDVSGEQYF

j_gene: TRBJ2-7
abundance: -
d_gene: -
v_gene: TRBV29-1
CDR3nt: TGCAGCGTTGAAGACCGGAGGGCGAAGAACGAGCAGTACTTC
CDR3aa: CSVEDRRAKNEQYF

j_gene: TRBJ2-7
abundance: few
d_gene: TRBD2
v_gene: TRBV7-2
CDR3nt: TGTGCCAGCAGCTCAGGGGGTTGGTCCGGGACTAGCTTCGGCGAGCAGTACTTC
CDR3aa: CASSSGGWSGTSFGEQYF

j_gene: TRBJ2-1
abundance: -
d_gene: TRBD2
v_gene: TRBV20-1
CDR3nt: TGCAGTGCTCCCGAGCGGGGCGGGCAGTTCTTC
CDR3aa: CSAPERGGQFF

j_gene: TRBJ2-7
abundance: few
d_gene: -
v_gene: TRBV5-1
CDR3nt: TGCGCCAGCAGCCCGGAGGGGGCCTACGAGCAGTACTTC
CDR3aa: CASSPEGAYEQYF

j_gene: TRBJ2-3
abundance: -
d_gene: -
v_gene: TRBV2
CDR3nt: TGTGCCAGCAGTGAAGCGCTCCAGAGGAATACGCAGTATTTT
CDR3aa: CASSEALQRNTQYF

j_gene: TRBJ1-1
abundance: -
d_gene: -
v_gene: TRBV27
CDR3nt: TGTGCCAGCAGTTTTAGACCCGGGACACTGAACACTGAAGCTTTCTTT
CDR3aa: CASSFRPGTLNTEAFF

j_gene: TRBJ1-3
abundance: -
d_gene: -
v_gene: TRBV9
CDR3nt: TGTGCCAGCAGCGTGAACTCTGGAAACACCATATATTTT
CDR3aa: CASSVNSGNTIYF

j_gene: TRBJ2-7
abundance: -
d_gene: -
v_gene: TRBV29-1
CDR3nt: TGCAGCGTTGTTAGGGATCACGAGCAGTACTTC
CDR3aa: CSVVRDHEQYF

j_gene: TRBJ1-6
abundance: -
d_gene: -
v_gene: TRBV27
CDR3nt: TGTGCCAGCCGAAGAGGTTTGTTACAGGATAATTCACCCCTCCACTTT
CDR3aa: CASRRGLLQDNSPLHF

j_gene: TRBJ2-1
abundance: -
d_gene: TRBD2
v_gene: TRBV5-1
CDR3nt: TGCGCCAGCAGCCTACGTCCTAGCGGGGGGACTTACAATGAGCAGTTCTTC
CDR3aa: CASSLRPSGGTYNEQFF

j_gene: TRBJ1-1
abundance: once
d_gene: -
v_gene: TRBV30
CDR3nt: TGTGCCTGGAGTGTAGCCAGCATGAACACTGAAGCTTTCTTT
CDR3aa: CAWSVASMNTEAFF